This TCR beta chain comes out of a study of T-cell reconstitution after alpha-beta-depleted transplantation in children. CDR1 is SGHRS, CDR2 YFSETQ, per germline. The CDR3 totals 15 residues. The J segment lost 6 bases and the V segment lost 2 bases, leaving 5 bases of the junction unmatched. Molecular barcoding with unique molecular identifiers was used for the TCRbeta library. TCRdb ran MiXCR on the PCR reads and lists one entry per CDR3 protein. The sample lists 530,000 or so distinct CDR3 sequences, approximately 30% seen once, with 36% in the top ten. This TCR was sampled from a boy under three years old with Wiskott-Aldrich syndrome, due to receive a stem cell transplant. The source was PBMCs, collected before TCRalphabeta/CD19-depleted stem cell transplant. The chain is built from TRBV5-1 and TRBJ2-1; 10 nucleotides align to TRBD2. The CDR3: CASSFLAGDRNEQFF. CDR3 nucleotides: TGCGCCAGCAGCTTCCTAGCGGGAGACCGCAATGAGCAGTTCTTC.